The next 10 T cell receptor beta chains were all read from a single sample in a study of cytomegalovirus exposure and HLA in healthy donors. It was with 60 Vbeta and 13 Jbeta primers that the PCR ran. Generated by immunoSEQ multiplex PCR, the TCRdb table keeps only in-frame clones and is missing some. The sample contains around 180,000 clones, approximately 86% of which appear only once. Sequencing was done on a sample of PBMCs. The receptor source for this set is a young woman in good health and CMV-seronegative.

The chain combines TRBV5-1 with TRBJ2-2, with D possibly being TRBD2 (6 bases). This CDR3 has 16 amino acids. Germline assignment: CDR1 SGHRS and CDR2 YFSETQ. V was cut by 6 bases and J by 0 bases, with 15 bases left in between. CDR3 in DNA: TGCGCCAGCACGCCCTTCGGCGGGGCGAACACCGGGGAGCTGTTTTTT. Translating gives CASTPFGGANTGELFF.

The rearrangement links TRBV7-9 to TRBJ2-5, with 14 positions matching TRBD2. Germline-derived CDR1 and CDR2 are SEHNR and FQNEAQ (reference sequence). CDR3 length: 16 residues. J was trimmed by 5 bases and V by 3 bases; bases with no gene match: 5. The CDR3 is CASSLTSGGARETQYF. CDR3 DNA sequence: TGTGCCAGCAGCTTGACTAGCGGGGGGGCCAGGGAGACCCAGTACTTC.

The chain is built from TRBV19 and TRBJ1-2; perhaps TRBD1 as D (6 bases). The V end was cut by 1 base, the J end by 4 bases, with 13 bases between. CDR1 is LNHDA, CDR2 SQIVND, per germline (reference sequence). The CDR3 contains 15 residues. The CDR3 DNA sequence: TGTGCCAGTAGTATAGTTTCGGACAGTCTCTATGGCTACACCTTC. Its translation: CASSIVSDSLYGYTF.

This chain's CDR3 is CASSLGSGTGEDEQYF. CDR3 nucleotides: TGTGCCAGCAGCTTGGGTTCCGGGACAGGGGAAGACGAGCAGTACTTC. The V call is TRBV5-4, the J call TRBJ2-7; 10 nucleotides line up with TRBD1. CDR1 is SGHNT and CDR2 is YYREEE in the germline V gene (reference sequence). CDR3 length: 16 residues. Trimming took 0 bases from V and 5 from J; bases not matched to a gene: 8. The complete variable domain, with remaining parts taken from reference TRBV5-4 and TRBJ2-7, reads ETGVTQSPTHLIKTRGQQVTLRCSSQSGHNTVSWYQQALGQGPQFIFQYYREEENGRGNFPPRFSGLQFPNYSSELNVNALELDDSALYLCASSLGSGTGEDEQYFGPGTRLTVT.

The chain couples TRBV18 to TRBJ2-7; 7 bases are shared with TRBD1. The CDR3 runs 15 residues. The germline V gene has CDR1 KGHSH and CDR2 LQKENI. The V gene end was trimmed by 2 bases and the J gene end by 6 bases; junction bases not matched to a gene: 10. CDR3 region: CASSPRDRQGAEQYF. CDR3 bases: TGTGCCAGCTCACCAAGGGACCGACAGGGAGCCGAGCAGTACTTC.

The rearrangement uses TRBV6-1 and TRBJ2-7, with D perhaps TRBD2 (7 bases). V was trimmed by 5 bases and J by 3 bases, leaving 11 bases between them. Germline CDR1 MNHNS, CDR2 SASEGT. The CDR3 runs to 13 residues. The CDR3 protein is CASSWEGGYEQYF. CDR3 bases: TGTGCCAGCAGTTGGGAGGGGGGCTACGAGCAGTACTTC.

The gene calls are TRBV9 and TRBJ1-1; D unresolved. This CDR3 has 13 residues. The V gene lost 0 bases and the J gene lost 1 base, with 4 bases spanning the gap. Germline-derived CDR1 and CDR2 are SGDLS and YYNGEE. CDR3 nucleotides: TGTGCCAGCAGCGTAGCAGAGAACACTGAAGCTTTCTTT. It yields the protein CASSVAENTEAFF.

CDR3 protein: CASSERGWGRSYSNQPQHF. The CDR3 DNA is TGTGCCAGCAGTGAAAGAGGGTGGGGTCGGTCCTATAGCAATCAGCCCCAGCATTTT. The chain is built from TRBV6-1 and TRBJ1-5, with no clear D. CDR3 size: 19 residues. V was cut by 2 bases and J by 0 bases, with 20 bases left in between. Germline values: CDR1 MNHNS, CDR2 SASEGT.

For this clone: One junction end disagrees with the germline gene, perhaps due to a read error. The sample carries other DNA sequences with the same CDR3. The rearrangement uses TRBV29-1 and TRBJ2-3; possibly TRBD2 for D (6 bases). This CDR3 spans 15 amino acids. In germline, CDR1 is SQVTM, CDR2 ANQGSEA. The CDR3 DNA follows: TGTAGCGCAAACTCCGCGGGACGGGGCACAGATACGCAGTATTTT. Residues: CSANSAGRGTDTQYF.

The gene calls are TRBV6-1 and TRBJ1-1; TRBD1 matches 7 bases. This CDR3 region has 14 residues. Germline CDR1 reads MNHNS; CDR2 reads SASEGT. V dropped 5 bases and J dropped 1; count of bases not matched to a gene: 4. The CDR3 DNA is TGTGCCAGCAGTCACCGGGACAGGAACACTGAAGCTTTCTTT. This translates into CASSHRDRNTEAFF.